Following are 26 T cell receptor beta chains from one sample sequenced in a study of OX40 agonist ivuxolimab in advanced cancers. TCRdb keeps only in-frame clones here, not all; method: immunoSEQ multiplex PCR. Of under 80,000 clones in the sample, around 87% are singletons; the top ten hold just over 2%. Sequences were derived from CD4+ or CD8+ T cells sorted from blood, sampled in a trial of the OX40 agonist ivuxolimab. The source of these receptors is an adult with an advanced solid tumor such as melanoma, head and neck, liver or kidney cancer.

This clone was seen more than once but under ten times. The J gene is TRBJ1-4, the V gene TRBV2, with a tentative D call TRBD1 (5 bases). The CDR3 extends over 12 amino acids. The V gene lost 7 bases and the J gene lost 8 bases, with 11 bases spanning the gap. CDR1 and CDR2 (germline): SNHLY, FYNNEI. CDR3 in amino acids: CASTGRQEKLFF. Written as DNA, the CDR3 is TGTGCCAGCACGGGACGACAGGAAAAACTGTTTTTT.

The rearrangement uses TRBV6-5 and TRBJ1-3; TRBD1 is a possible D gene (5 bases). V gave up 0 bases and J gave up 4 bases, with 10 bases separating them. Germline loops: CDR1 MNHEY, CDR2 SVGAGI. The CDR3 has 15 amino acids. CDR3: CASSYSNGAGNTIYF. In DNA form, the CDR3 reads TGTGCCAGCAGTTACTCTAACGGGGCCGGAAACACCATATATTTT.

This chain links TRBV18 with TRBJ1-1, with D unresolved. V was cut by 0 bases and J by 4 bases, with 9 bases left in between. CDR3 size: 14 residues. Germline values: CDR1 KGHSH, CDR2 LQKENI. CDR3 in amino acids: CASSPPAGSTEAFF. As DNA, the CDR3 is TGTGCCAGCTCACCACCCGCGGGATCCACTGAAGCTTTCTTT.

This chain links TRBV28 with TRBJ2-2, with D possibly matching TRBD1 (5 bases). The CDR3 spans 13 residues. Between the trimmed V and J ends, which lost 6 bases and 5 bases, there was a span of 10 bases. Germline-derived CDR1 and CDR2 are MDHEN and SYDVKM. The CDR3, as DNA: TGTGCCAGCAGAAGGGGTTTGACCGGGGAGCTGTTTTTT. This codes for CASRRGLTGELFF. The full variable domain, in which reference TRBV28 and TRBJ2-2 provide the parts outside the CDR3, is DVKVTQSSRYLVKRTGEKVFLECVQDMDHENMFWYRQDPGLGLRLIYFSYDVKMKEKGDIPEGYSVSREKKERFSLILESASTNQTSMYLCASRRGLTGELFFGEGSRLTVL.

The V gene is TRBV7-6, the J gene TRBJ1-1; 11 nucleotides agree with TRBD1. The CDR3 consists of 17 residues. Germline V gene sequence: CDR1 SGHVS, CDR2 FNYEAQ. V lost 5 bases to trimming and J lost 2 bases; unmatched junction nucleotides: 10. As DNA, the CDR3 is TGTGCCAGCAGCCCAGGGACAGGGGGTGGTGTCAACACTGAAGCTTTCTTT. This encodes CASSPGTGGGVNTEAFF. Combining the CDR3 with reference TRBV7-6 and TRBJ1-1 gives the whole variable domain GAGVSQSPRYKVTKRGQDVALRCDPISGHVSLYWYRQALGQGPEFLTYFNYEAQQDKSGLPNDRFSAERPEGSISTLTIQRTEQRDSAMYRCASSPGTGGGVNTEAFFGQGTRLTVV.

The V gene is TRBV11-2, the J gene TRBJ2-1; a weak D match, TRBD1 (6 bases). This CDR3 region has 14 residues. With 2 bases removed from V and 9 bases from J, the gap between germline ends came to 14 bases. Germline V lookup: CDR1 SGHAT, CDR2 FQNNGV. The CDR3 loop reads CASSLLSQGTEQFF. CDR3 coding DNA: TGTGCCAGCAGCTTACTCTCCCAGGGGACTGAGCAGTTCTTC. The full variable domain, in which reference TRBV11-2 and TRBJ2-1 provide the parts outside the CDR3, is EAGVAQSPRYKIIEKRQSVAFWCNPISGHATLYWYQQILGQGPKLLIQFQNNGVVDDSQLPKDRFSAERLKGVDSTLKIQPAKLEDSAVYLCASSLLSQGTEQFFGPGTRLTVL.

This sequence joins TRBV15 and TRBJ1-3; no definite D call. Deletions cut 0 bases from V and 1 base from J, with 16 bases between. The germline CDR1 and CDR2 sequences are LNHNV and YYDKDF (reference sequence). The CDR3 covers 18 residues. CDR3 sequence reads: CATSRDRGQRKSGNTIYF. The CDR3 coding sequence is TGTGCCACCAGCAGAGATCGTGGGCAAAGAAAGTCTGGAAACACCATATATTTT.

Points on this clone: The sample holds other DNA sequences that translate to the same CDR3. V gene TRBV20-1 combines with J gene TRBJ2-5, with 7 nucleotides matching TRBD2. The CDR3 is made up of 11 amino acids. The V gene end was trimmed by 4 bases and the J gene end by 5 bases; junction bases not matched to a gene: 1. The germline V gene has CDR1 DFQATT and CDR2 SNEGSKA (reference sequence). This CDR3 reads CSAMREETQYF. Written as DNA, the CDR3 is TGCAGTGCTATGCGGGAGGAGACCCAGTACTTC.

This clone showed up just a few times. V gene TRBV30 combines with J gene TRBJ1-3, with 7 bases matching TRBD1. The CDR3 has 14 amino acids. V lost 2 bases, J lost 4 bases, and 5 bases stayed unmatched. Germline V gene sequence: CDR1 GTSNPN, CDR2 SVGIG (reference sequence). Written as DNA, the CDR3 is TGTGCCTGGAGTCGACAGGGTATAGGAAACACCATATATTTT. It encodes CAWSRQGIGNTIYF.

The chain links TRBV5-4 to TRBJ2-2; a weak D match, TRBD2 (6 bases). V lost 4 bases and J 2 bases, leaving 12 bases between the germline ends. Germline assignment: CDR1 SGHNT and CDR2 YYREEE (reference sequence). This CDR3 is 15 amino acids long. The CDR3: CASSPGGANTGELFF. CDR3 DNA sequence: TGTGCCAGCAGCCCTGGCGGGGCAAACACCGGGGAGCTGTTTTTT.

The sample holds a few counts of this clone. In nucleotides, the CDR3 is TGTGCCAGCAGCTTACAGGGCCTCTATGGCTACACCTTC. It codes for CASSLQGLYGYTF. The chain is built from TRBV14 and TRBJ1-2; tentatively, D is TRBD1 (6 bases). Germline-derived CDR1 and CDR2 are SGHDN and FVKESK. CDR3 size: 13 residues. V lost 5 bases and J 4 bases, leaving 11 bases between the germline ends. Looking up the rest from reference TRBV14 and TRBJ1-2 gives the full variable domain: EAGVTQFPSHSVIEKGQTVTLRCDPISGHDNLYWYRRVMGKEIKFLLHFVKESKQDESGMPNNRFLAERTGGTYSTLKVQPAELEDSGVYFCASSLQGLYGYTFGSGTRLTVV.

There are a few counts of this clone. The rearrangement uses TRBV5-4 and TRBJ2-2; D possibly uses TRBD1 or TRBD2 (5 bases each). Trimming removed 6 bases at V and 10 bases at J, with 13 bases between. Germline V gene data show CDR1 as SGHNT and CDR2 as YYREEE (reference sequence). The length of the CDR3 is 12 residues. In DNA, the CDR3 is TGTGCCAGCACCATGAGGGGTGAGGAGCTGTTTTTT. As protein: CASTMRGEELFF.

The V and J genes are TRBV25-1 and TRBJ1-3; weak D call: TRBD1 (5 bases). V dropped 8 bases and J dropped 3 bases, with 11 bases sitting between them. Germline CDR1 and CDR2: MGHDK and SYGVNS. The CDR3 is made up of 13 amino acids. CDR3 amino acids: CASGAGGGNTIYF. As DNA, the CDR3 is TGTGCCAGCGGGGCGGGTGGTGGAAACACCATATATTTT.

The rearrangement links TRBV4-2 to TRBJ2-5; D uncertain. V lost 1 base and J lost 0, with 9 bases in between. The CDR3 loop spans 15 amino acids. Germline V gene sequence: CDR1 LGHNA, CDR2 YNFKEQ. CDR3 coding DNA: TGTGCCAGCAGCCAAGCGGACGGATACCAAGAGACCCAGTACTTC. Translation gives CASSQADGYQETQYF.

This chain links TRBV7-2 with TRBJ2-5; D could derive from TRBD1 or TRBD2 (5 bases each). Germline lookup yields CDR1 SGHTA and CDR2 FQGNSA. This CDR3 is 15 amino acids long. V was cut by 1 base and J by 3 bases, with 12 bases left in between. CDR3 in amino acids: CASSLGGPMKETQYF. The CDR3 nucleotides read TGTGCCAGCAGCTTAGGGGGACCAATGAAAGAGACCCAGTACTTC.

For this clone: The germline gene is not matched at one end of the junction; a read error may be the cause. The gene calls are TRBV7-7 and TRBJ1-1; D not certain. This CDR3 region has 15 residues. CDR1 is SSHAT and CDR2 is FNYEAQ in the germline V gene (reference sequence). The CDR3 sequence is CASSLTGERNTEAFF. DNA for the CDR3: TGTGCTAGCAGCCTGACCGGTGAAAGGAACACTGAAGCTTTCTTT.

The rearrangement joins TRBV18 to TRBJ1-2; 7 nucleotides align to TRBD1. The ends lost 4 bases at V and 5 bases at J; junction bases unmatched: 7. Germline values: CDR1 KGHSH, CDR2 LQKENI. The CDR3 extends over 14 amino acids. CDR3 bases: TGTGCCAGCTCACTGTTAGGGACAGAATATGGCTACACCTTC. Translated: CASSLLGTEYGYTF.

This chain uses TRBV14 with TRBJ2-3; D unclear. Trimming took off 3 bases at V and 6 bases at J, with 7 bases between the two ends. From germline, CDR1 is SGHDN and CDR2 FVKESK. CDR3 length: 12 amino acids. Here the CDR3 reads CASSHMGDTQYF. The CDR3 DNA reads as TGTGCCAGCAGCCACATGGGGGATACGCAGTATTTT.

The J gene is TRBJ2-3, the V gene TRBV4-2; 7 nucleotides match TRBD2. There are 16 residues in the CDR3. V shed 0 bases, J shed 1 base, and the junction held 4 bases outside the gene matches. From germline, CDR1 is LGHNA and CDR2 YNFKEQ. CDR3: CASSQDGAGGTDTQYF. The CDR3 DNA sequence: TGTGCCAGCAGCCAAGATGGGGCGGGGGGCACAGATACGCAGTATTTT.

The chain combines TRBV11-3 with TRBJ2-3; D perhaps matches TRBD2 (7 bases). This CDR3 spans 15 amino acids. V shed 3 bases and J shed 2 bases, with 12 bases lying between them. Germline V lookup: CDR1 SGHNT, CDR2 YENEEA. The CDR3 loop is CASSLGGALTDTQYF. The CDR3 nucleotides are TGTGCCAGCAGCTTGGGGGGGGCTCTCACAGATACGCAGTATTTT.

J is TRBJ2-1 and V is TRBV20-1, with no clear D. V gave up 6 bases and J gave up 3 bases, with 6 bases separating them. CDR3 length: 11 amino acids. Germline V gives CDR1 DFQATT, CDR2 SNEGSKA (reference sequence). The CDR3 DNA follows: TGCAGTGCCACAGACTACAATGAGCAGTTCTTC. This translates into CSATDYNEQFF.

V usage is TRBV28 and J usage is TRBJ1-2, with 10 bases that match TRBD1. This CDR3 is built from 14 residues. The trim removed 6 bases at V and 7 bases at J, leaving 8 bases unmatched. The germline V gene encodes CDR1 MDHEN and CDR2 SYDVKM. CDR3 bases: TGTGCCAGCAGACTATCCAGACAGGGGGCTGGCTACACCTTC. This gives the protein CASRLSRQGAGYTF.

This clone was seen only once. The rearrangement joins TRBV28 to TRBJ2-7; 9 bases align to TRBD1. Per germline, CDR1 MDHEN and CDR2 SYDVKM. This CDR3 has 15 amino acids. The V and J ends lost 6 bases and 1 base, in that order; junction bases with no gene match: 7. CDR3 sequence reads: CASRTGQGNSYEQYF. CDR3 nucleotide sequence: TGTGCCAGCAGAACGGGACAGGGAAATTCCTACGAGCAGTACTTC.

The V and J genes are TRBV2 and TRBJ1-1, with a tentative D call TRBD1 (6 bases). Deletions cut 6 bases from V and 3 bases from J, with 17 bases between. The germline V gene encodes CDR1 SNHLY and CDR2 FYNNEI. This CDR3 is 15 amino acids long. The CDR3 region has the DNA TGTGCCAGCAGCGGAGGGGGGCTGGGGGACACTGAAGCTTTCTTT. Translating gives CASSGGGLGDTEAFF.

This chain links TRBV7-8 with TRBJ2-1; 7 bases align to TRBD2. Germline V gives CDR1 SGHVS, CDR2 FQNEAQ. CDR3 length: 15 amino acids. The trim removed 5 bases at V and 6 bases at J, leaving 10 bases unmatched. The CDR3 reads CASSPTGTTLNEQFF. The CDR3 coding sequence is TGTGCCAGCAGCCCCACGGGGACTACTCTCAATGAGCAGTTCTTC.

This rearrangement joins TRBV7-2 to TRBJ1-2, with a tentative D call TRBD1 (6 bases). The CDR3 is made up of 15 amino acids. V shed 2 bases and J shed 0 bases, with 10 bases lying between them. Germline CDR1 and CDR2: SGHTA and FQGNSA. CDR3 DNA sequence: TGTGCCAGCAGCTTATCTAAGGGGGCTAACTATGGCTACACCTTC. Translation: CASSLSKGANYGYTF.